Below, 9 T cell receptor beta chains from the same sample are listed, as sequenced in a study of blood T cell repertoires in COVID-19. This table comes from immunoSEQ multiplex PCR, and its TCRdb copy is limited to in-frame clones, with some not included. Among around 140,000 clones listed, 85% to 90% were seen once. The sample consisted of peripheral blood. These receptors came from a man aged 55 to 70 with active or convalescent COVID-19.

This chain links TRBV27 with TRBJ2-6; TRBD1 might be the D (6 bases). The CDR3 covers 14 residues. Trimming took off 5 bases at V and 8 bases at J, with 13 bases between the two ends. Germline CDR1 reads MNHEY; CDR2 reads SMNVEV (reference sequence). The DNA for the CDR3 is TGTGCCAGCAGTACAGGGTCATATACCAACGTCCTGACTTTC. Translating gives CASSTGSYTNVLTF.

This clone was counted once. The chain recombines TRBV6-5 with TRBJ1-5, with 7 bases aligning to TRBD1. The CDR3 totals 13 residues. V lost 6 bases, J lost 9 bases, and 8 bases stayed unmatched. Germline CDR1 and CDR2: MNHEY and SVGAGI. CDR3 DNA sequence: TGTGCCAGCAGGAGACAGGGTGAGGGGCCCCAGCATTTT. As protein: CASRRQGEGPQHF.

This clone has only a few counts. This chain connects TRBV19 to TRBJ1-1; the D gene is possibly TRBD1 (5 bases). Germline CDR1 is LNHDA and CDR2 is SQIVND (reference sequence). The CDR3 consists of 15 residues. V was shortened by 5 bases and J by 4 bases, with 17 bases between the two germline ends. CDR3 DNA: TGTGCCAGTAGTCTCCTGCTGGGGGGAGTCACTGAAGCTTTCTTT. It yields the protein CASSLLLGGVTEAFF. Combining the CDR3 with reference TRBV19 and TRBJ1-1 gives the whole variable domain DGGITQSPKYLFRKEGQNVTLSCEQNLNHDAMYWYRQDPGQGLRLIYYSQIVNDFQKGDIAEGYSVSREKKESFPLTVTSAQKNPTAFYLCASSLLLGGVTEAFFGQGTRLTVV.

CDR3 residues: CSVEDRRTSGGWSSYEQYF. DNA of the CDR3: TGCAGCGTTGAAGATCGACGGACTAGCGGGGGCTGGAGCTCCTACGAGCAGTACTTC. This chain joins TRBV29-1 and TRBJ2-7; TRBD2 agrees at 13 bases. The V gene end was trimmed by 0 bases and the J gene end by 0 bases; junction bases not matched to a gene: 11. The CDR3 runs to 19 residues. Germline V gene sequence: CDR1 SQVTM, CDR2 ANQGSEA.

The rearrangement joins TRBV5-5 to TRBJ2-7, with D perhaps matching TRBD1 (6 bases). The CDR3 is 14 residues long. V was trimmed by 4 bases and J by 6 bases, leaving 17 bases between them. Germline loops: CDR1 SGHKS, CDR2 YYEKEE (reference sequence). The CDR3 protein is CASSRQAGSSEQYF. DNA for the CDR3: TGTGCCAGCAGCCGACAGGCTGGCTCTAGCGAGCAGTACTTC.

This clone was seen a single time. Written as DNA, the CDR3 is TGTGCCAGCAGCTTGGGGGTCCCTCCCGTCCAGGGTGATGAAAAACTGTTTTTT. This sequence encodes CASSLGVPPVQGDEKLFF. The chain links TRBV5-5 to TRBJ1-4, with D perhaps TRBD1 (5 bases). Germline V gene data show CDR1 as SGHKS and CDR2 as YYEKEE (reference sequence). The CDR3 sequence is 18 residues long. V lost 0 bases and J 6 bases, leaving 21 bases between the germline ends.

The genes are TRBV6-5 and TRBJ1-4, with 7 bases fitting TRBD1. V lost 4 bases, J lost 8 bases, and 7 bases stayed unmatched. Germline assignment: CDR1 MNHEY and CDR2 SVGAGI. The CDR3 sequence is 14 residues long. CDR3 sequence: CASSSQYRGEKLFF. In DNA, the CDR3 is TGTGCCAGCAGTTCCCAGTACAGGGGAGAAAAACTGTTTTTT.

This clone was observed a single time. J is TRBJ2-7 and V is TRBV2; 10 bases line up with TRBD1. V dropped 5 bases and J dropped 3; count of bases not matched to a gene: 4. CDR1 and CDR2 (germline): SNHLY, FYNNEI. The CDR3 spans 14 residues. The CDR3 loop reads CASSKDRGDYEQYF. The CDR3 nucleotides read TGTGCCAGCAGTAAGGACAGGGGGGACTACGAGCAGTACTTC.

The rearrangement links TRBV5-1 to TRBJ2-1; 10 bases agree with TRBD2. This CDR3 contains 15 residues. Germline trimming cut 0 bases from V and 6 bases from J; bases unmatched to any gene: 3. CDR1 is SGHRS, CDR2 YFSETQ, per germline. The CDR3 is CASSLGGTSANEQFF. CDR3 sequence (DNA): TGCGCCAGCAGCTTGGGAGGGACTAGCGCCAATGAGCAGTTCTTC.